This T cell receptor (beta chain) was sequenced for a study of blood T cell repertoires in COVID-19. V dropped 5 bases and J dropped 0 bases, with 16 bases sitting between them. This CDR3 spans 16 amino acids. Germline CDR1 reads SGHAT; CDR2 reads FQDESV (reference sequence). TCRdb's copy holds only in-frame clones and misses some; the assay was immunoSEQ multiplex PCR. The sample yields about 270,000 clones, approximately 90% seen once. The rearrangement joins TRBV11-1 to TRBJ2-5; maybe TRBD2 (6 bases). Specimen: PBMCs or T cells enriched from blood (not recorded which). The source of this sequence is a woman in her twenties or thirties with acute COVID-19. Here the CDR3 reads CASSQGGLRDQETQYF. The CDR3 DNA reads as TGTGCCAGCAGCCAAGGAGGGCTAAGGGACCAAGAGACCCAGTACTTC.